This T cell receptor (beta chain) is from a study of blood T cell repertoires in COVID-19. Study-level information: Sample material is recorded as cDNA or gDNA derived from T cells, B-cell-depleted T cells, or PBMCs.

V was clipped by 4 bases and J by 3 bases; unmatched bases: 2. From germline, CDR1 is SGHTA and CDR2 FQGNSA. The CDR3 length is 15 residues. Profiled with immunoSEQ multiplex PCR; TCRdb holds only in-frame clones, not every one. The sample carries 150,000 or so clones, less than 85% recorded once. What was sequenced was peripheral blood. The chain couples TRBV7-2 to TRBJ2-2, with 10 bases matching TRBD2. This TCR came from an elderly woman with acute or convalescent COVID-19. CDR3 DNA sequence: TGTGCCAGCAGCTGGACTAGCGGCCACACCGGGGAGCTGTTTTTT. Translation: CASSWTSGHTGELFF.